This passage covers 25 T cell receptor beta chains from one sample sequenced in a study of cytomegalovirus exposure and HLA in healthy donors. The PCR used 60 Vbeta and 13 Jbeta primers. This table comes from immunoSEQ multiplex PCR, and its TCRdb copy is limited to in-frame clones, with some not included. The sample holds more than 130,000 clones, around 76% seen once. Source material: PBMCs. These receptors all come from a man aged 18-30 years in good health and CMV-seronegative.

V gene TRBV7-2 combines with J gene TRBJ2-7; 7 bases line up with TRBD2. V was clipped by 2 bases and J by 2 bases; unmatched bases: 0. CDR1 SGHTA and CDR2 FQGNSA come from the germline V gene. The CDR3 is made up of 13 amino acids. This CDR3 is CASSLSGTYEQYF. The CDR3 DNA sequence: TGTGCCAGCAGCTTAAGCGGGACCTACGAGCAGTACTTC.

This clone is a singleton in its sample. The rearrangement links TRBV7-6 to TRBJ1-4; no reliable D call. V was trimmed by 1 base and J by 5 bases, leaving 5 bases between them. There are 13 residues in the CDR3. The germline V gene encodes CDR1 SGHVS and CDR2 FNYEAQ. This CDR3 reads CASSLGPNEKLFF. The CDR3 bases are TGTGCCAGCAGCTTAGGTCCAAATGAAAAACTGTTTTTT.

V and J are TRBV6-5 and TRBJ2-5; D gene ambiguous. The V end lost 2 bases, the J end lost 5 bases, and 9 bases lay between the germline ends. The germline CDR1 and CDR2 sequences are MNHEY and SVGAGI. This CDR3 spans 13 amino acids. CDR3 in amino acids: CASSYNRWETQYF. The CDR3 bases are TGTGCCAGCAGTTACAATCGGTGGGAGACCCAGTACTTC.

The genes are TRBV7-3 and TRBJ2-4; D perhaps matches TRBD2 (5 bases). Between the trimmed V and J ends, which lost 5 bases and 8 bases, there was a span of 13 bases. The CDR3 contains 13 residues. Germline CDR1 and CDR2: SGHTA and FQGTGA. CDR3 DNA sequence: TGTGCCAGCAGCCTACGGCCCGGGGACATTCAGTACTTC. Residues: CASSLRPGDIQYF.

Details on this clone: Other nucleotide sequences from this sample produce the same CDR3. The CDR3 sequence is CASSLGQGGQPQHF. CDR3 DNA: TGTGCCAGCAGCTTAGGGCAGGGCGGTCAGCCCCAGCATTTT. The genes are TRBV7-8 and TRBJ1-5; the D gene is possibly TRBD1 (5 bases). The V gene lost 1 base and the J gene lost 6 bases, with 10 bases spanning the gap. The CDR3 covers 14 residues. Germline V gene lookup returns CDR1 SGHVS and CDR2 FQNEAQ. The variable domain in full, with the rest retrieved from reference TRBV7-8 and TRBJ1-5, is GAGVSQSPRYKVAKRGQDVALRCDPISGHVSLFWYQQALGQGPEFLTYFQNEAQLDKSGLPSDRFFAERPEGSVSTLKIQRTQQEDSAVYLCASSLGQGGQPQHFGDGTRLSIL.

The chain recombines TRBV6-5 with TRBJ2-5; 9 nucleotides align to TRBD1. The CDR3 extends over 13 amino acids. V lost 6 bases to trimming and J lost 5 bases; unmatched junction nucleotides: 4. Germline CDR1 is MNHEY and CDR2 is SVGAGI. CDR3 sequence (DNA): TGTGCCAGCAGCAGAGACAGGGGGGAGACCCAGTACTTC. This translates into CASSRDRGETQYF.

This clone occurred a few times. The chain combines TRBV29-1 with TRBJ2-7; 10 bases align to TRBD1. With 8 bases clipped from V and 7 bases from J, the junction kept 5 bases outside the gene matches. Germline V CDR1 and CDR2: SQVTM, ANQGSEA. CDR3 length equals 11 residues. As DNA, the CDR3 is TGCAGCACCGGGACAGGGGTTGAGCAGTACTTC. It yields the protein CSTGTGVEQYF.

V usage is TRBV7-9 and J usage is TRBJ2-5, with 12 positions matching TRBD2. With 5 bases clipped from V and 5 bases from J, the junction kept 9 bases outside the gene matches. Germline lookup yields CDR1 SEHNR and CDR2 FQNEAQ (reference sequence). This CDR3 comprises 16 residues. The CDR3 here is CASSQTSGGPGETQYF. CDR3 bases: TGTGCCAGCAGCCAGACTAGCGGGGGCCCCGGGGAGACCCAGTACTTC.

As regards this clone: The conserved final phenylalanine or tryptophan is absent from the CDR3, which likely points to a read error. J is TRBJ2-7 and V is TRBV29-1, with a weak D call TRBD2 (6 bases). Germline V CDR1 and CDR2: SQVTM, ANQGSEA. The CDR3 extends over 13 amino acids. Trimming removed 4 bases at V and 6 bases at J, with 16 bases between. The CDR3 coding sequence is TGCAGCGTTGCTCCCACGACTAGTGGCGAGCAGTACCTC. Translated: CSVAPTTSGEQYL.

The CDR3 DNA reads as TGTGCCAGCAGCCCTACAGGGGCTGGAAACACCATATATTTT. It specifies CASSPTGAGNTIYF. The J gene is TRBJ1-3, the V gene TRBV5-4; 7 nucleotides line up with TRBD1. The germline CDR1 and CDR2 sequences are SGHNT and YYREEE (reference sequence). Unmatched junction bases numbered 3, after V lost 4 bases and J lost 2 bases. There are 14 residues in the CDR3.

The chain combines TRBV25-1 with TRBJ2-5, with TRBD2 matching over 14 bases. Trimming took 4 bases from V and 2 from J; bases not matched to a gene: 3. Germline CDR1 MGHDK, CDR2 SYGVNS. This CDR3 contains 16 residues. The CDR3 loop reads CASSVGTSGGQETQYF. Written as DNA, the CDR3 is TGTGCCAGCAGTGTCGGGACTAGCGGGGGACAAGAGACCCAGTACTTC.

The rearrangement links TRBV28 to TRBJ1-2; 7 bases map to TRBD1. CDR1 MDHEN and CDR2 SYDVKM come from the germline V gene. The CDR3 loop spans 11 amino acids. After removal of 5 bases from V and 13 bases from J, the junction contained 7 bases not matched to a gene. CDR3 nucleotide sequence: TGTGCCAGCAGTGACAGGGTTCGGAGCACCTTC. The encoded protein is CASSDRVRSTF.

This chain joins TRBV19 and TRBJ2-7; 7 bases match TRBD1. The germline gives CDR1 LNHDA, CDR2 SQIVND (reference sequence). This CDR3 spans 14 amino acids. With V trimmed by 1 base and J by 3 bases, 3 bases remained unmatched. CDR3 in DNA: TGTGCCAGTAGTATAGGGACAGGCCGCTACGAGCAGTACTTC. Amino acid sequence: CASSIGTGRYEQYF.

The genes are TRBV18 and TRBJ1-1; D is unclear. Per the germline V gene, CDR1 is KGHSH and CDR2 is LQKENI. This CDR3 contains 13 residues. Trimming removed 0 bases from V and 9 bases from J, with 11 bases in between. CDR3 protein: CASSPPGGSQAFF. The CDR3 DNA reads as TGTGCCAGCTCACCACCAGGCGGGTCCCAAGCTTTCTTT.

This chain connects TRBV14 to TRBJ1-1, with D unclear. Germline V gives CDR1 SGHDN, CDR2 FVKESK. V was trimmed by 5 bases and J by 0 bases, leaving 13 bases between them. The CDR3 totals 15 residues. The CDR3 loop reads CASSSYTSMNTEAFF. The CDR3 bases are TGTGCCAGCAGCTCTTACACCTCCATGAACACTGAAGCTTTCTTT.

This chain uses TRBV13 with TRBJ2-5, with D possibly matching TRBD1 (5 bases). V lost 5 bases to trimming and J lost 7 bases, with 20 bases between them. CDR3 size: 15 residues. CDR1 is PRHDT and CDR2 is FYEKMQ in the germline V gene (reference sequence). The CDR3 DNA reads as TGTGCCAGCAGCCGTAATACAGGCGCCGGGTGGACCCAGTACTTC. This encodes CASSRNTGAGWTQYF.

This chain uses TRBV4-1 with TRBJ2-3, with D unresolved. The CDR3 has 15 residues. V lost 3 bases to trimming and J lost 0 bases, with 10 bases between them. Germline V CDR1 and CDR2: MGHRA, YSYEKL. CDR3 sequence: CASSHEYRSTDTQYF. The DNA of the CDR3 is TGCGCCAGCAGCCATGAGTACCGTAGCACAGATACGCAGTATTTT.

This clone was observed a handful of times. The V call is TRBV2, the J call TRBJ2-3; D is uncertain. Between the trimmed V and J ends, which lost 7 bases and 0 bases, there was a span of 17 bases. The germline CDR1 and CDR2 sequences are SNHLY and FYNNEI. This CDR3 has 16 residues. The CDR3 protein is CASNPDRGSSTDTQYF. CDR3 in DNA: TGTGCCAGCAACCCCGACCGAGGTTCTAGCACAGATACGCAGTATTTT.

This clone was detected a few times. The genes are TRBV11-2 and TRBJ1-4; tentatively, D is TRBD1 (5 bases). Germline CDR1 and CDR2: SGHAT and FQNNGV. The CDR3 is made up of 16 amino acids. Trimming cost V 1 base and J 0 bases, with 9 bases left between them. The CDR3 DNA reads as TGTGCCAGCAGCTTAGGGGGACTGTCAACTAATGAAAAACTGTTTTTT. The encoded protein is CASSLGGLSTNEKLFF.

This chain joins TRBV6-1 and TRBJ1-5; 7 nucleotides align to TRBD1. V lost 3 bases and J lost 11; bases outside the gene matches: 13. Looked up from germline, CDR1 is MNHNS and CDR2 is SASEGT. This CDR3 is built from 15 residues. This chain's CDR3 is CASSDRGQTPWTQHF. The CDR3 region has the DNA TGTGCCAGCAGTGACCGGGGACAGACTCCGTGGACCCAGCATTTT.

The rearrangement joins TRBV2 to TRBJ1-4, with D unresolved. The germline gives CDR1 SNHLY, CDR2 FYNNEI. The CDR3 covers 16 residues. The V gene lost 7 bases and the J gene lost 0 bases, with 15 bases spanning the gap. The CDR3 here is CASNYHSGATNEKLFF. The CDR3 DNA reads TGTGCCAGCAATTATCATTCGGGTGCAACTAATGAAAAACTGTTTTTT.

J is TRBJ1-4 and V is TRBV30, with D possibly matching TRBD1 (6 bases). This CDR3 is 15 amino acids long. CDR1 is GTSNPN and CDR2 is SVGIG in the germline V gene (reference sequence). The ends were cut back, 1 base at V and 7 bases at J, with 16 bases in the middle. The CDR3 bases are TGTGCCTGGAGTGGGACAGAGCACACCGGTGAAAAACTGTTTTTT. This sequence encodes CAWSGTEHTGEKLFF.

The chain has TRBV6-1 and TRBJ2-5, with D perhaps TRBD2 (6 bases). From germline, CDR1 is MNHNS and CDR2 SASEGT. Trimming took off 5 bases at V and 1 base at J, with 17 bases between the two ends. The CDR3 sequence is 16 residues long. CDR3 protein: CASSKVGGTGQETQYF. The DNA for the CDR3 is TGTGCCAGCAGTAAAGTAGGAGGGACGGGCCAAGAGACCCAGTACTTC.

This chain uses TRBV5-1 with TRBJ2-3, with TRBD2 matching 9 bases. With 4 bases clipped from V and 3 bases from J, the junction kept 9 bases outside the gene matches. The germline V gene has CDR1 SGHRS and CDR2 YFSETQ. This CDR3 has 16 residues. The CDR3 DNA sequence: TGCGCCAGCAGCCCCGAGGTAGCGGGAGTTACAGATACGCAGTATTTT. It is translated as CASSPEVAGVTDTQYF.

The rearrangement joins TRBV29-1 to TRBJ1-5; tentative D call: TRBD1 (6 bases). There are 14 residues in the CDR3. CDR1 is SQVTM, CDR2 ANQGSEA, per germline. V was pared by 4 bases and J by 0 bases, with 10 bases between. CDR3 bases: TGCAGCGTTGCAGAACAGGGTAGCAATCAGCCCCAGCATTTT. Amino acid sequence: CSVAEQGSNQPQHF.